Listed here are 20 T cell receptor beta chains from one sample, sequenced in a study of T cell repertoires in cytomegalovirus infection. TCRdb re-called the reads with MiXCR, one entry per CDR3 protein. This table holds 200,000 to 300,000 distinct CDR3 sequences, roughly 13% found once. The sequenced sample consisted of PBMCs. These receptors all stem from a human donor in good health (CMV status not recorded). Some clones in this sample may be carry-over from other donors' samples.

The rearrangement joins TRBV19 to TRBJ2-6; the D gene is possibly TRBD1 (6 bases). CDR1 LNHDA and CDR2 SQIVND come from the germline V gene (reference sequence). Trimming removed 8 bases at V and 3 bases at J, with 20 bases between. This CDR3 contains 17 residues. Here the CDR3 DNA reads TGTGCCAGTCTTAGGACAGCCTACCGGGATGGGGCCAACGTCCTGACTTTC. This gives the protein CASLRTAYRDGANVLTF.

This clonotype was seen at least ten times. The chain combines TRBV7-9 with TRBJ2-7; D gene uncertain. CDR1 SEHNR and CDR2 FQNEAQ come from the germline V gene (reference sequence). The CDR3 is 13 residues long. V was cut by 1 base and J by 0 bases, with 4 bases left in between. The CDR3 sequence is CASSLDTSYEQYF. The CDR3 coding sequence is TGTGCCAGCAGCTTAGACACCTCCTACGAGCAGTACTTC.

This clonotype showed up just a few times. The V call is TRBV7-9, the J call TRBJ1-4; D is unclear. The CDR3 runs 15 residues. Germline CDR1 reads SEHNR; CDR2 reads FQNEAQ (reference sequence). Deletions cut 4 bases from V and 4 bases from J, with 13 bases between. DNA of the CDR3: TGTGCCAGCAGCTCCACACAGAGGCTTAATGAAAAACTGTTTTTT. This translates into CASSSTQRLNEKLFF. Full variable domain (rest looked up from reference TRBV7-9 and TRBJ1-4): DTGVSQNPRHKITKRGQNVTFRCDPISEHNRLYWYRQTLGQGPEFLTYFQNEAQLEKSRLLSDRFSAERPKGSFSTLEIQRTEQGDSAMYLCASSSTQRLNEKLFFGSGTQLSVL.

This clonotype has a count of ten or more. V usage is TRBV9 and J usage is TRBJ2-5, with 16 bases lining up with TRBD2. The V gene end was trimmed by 3 bases and the J gene end by 5 bases; junction bases not matched to a gene: 7. In germline, CDR1 is SGDLS, CDR2 YYNGEE. This CDR3 spans 17 amino acids. The CDR3 region has the DNA TGTGCCAGCAGCGAGGGACTAGCGGGAGGGCTGAAGGAGACCCAGTACTTC. This encodes CASSEGLAGGLKETQYF.

This clonotype was counted at least ten times. The chain is built from TRBV7-3 and TRBJ2-3, with 9 positions matching TRBD2. Trimming took 4 bases from V and 6 from J; bases not matched to a gene: 14. This CDR3 region has 17 residues. Germline CDR1 and CDR2: SGHTA and FQGTGA. CDR3 DNA: TGTGCCAGCAGCTCAACCCCCCGAGCGGGAGGCCGGGATACGCAGTATTTT. It encodes CASSSTPRAGGRDTQYF.

This clonotype was detected ten times or more. The chain combines TRBV6-1 with TRBJ1-3; D not certain. Trimming pared 5 bases from V and 2 bases from J, leaving 16 bases between. Germline-derived CDR1 and CDR2 are MNHNS and SASEGT. The CDR3 is 16 residues long. CDR3 sequence: CASSSRLNTPGNTIYF. In nucleotides, the CDR3 is TGTGCCAGCAGTTCCCGTTTGAATACCCCTGGAAACACCATATATTTT.

This clonotype showed up many times. The genes are TRBV7-3 and TRBJ2-1; TRBD1 matches 7 bases. CDR3 length: 14 residues. The V gene's germline CDR1 is SGHTA and CDR2 FQGTGA. The J segment lost 6 bases and the V segment lost 5 bases, leaving 7 bases of the junction unmatched. The CDR3 sequence: CASSPDGTVNEQFF. The CDR3 DNA sequence: TGTGCCAGCAGCCCCGATGGGACAGTCAATGAGCAGTTCTTC.

This clonotype was counted ten times or more. The chain uses TRBV10-3 and TRBJ1-6; 7 bases line up with TRBD1. There are 14 residues in the CDR3. The ends lost 4 bases at V and 9 bases at J; junction bases unmatched: 6. CDR1 ENHRY and CDR2 SYGVKD come from the germline V gene. The DNA for the CDR3 is TGTGCCATCAGTGGACAGGGCTCAGGTTCACCCCTCCACTTT. As protein: CAISGQGSGSPLHF.

Many counts were recorded for this clonotype. The chain couples TRBV3-1 to TRBJ2-1, with 11 bases lining up with TRBD1. The germline V gene encodes CDR1 LGHDT and CDR2 YNNKEL (reference sequence). Unmatched junction bases numbered 7, after V lost 2 bases and J lost 4 bases. This CDR3 contains 17 residues. The DNA of the CDR3 is TGTGCCAGCAGCCAAATCACGGACAGGGGGCTATACAATGAGCAGTTCTTC. This encodes CASSQITDRGLYNEQFF.

Comments on this clonotype: The germline gene is not matched at one end of the junction; a read error may be the cause. V usage is TRBV20-1 and J usage is TRBJ1-1, with D uncertain. The CDR3 is 14 amino acids. Germline V gene sequence: CDR1 DFQATT, CDR2 SNEGSKA (reference sequence). CDR3 amino acids: CSTSASTSNTEAFF. The CDR3 DNA reads as TGCAGTACTAGCGCCAGTACCTCGAATACTGAAGCTTTCTTT.

The CDR3 nucleotides read TGTGCCAGCAGCTTGGCCCCTGGGCATGAGCAGTTCTTC. Protein: CASSLAPGHEQFF. The J gene is TRBJ2-1, the V gene TRBV3-1; D is ambiguous. Looked up from germline, CDR1 is LGHDT and CDR2 is YNNKEL (reference sequence). V dropped 5 bases and J dropped 8 bases, with 13 bases sitting between them. There are 13 residues in the CDR3.

This clonotype was observed a few times. This chain uses TRBV14 with TRBJ2-5; tentatively, D is TRBD1 (5 bases). V lost 1 base and J lost 4, with 10 bases in between. Germline V gene sequence: CDR1 SGHDN, CDR2 FVKESK. The CDR3 totals 14 residues. DNA of the CDR3: TGTGCCAGCAGCCAAGTTCAGGGTGCAGAGACCCAGTACTTC. It encodes CASSQVQGAETQYF.

For this clonotype: An end of the junction differs from the germline gene, which may be a read error. The chain couples TRBV7-2 to TRBJ2-3, with TRBD2 identical over 11 bases. The CDR3 consists of 14 residues. Germline CDR1 reads SGHTA; CDR2 reads FQGNSA. CDR3 DNA sequence: TGTGCCAGCAGATTAGCGGGGGGGCTACATGCGCAGTATTTT. Translated, it gives CASRLAGGLHAQYF.

The V call is TRBV4-3, the J call TRBJ2-3; 13 bases fit TRBD2. The CDR3 has 18 amino acids. Germline-derived CDR1 and CDR2 are LGHNA and YSLEER. V was clipped by 0 bases and J by 7 bases; unmatched bases: 10. The CDR3 nucleotides read TGCGCCAGCAGCCAAGATGACGGTAGGACTAGCGGGAGAAATACGCAGTATTTT. It codes for CASSQDDGRTSGRNTQYF.

In its sample, this clonotype was seen many times. The V gene is TRBV7-9, the J gene TRBJ1-2, with D possibly TRBD1 on 5 matching bases. This CDR3 spans 15 amino acids. Trimming took off 5 bases at V and 5 bases at J, with 18 bases between the two ends. Germline CDR1 SEHNR, CDR2 FQNEAQ (reference sequence). CDR3 in DNA: TGTGCCAGCAGCGTCACCGGGACTCAGCGTTATGGCTACACCTTC. Translated: CASSVTGTQRYGYTF.

This clonotype was recorded at least ten times. The chain employs TRBV7-2 and TRBJ2-1; D gene ambiguous. The germline V and J ends were trimmed by 3 bases and 3 bases, with 9 bases remaining between them. The CDR3 is 14 amino acids. The germline CDR1 and CDR2 sequences are SGHTA and FQGNSA. Here the CDR3 DNA reads TGTGCCAGCAGCTTCAGTAATGGCTACAATGAGCAGTTCTTC. Translation gives CASSFSNGYNEQFF.

Ten or more counts support this clonotype. J is TRBJ2-1 and V is TRBV7-3; 7 bases line up with TRBD2. The CDR3 covers 15 residues. The germline V gene has CDR1 SGHTA and CDR2 FQGTGA. V lost 6 bases to trimming and J lost 5 bases; unmatched junction nucleotides: 10. The chain's CDR3 is CASRRVGLGDNEQFF. CDR3 bases: TGTGCCAGCAGGCGAGTTGGACTAGGAGACAATGAGCAGTTCTTC.

This clonotype was counted only a few times. The gene calls are TRBV19 and TRBJ1-2, with D uncertain. Looked up from germline, CDR1 is LNHDA and CDR2 is SQIVND (reference sequence). CDR3 length: 14 residues. V was clipped by 9 bases and J by 4 bases, with 18 bases between them. CDR3 residues: CASQDTPSVYGYTF. CDR3 coding DNA: TGTGCCAGCCAAGACACCCCCTCAGTCTATGGCTACACCTTC.

The CDR3 spells CSAFDRGTYEQYF. The DNA for the CDR3 is TGCAGTGCCTTTGACAGGGGGACCTACGAGCAGTACTTC. V usage is TRBV20-1 and J usage is TRBJ2-7, with 9 bases fitting TRBD1. The CDR3 runs to 13 residues. Germline-derived CDR1 and CDR2 are DFQATT and SNEGSKA (reference sequence). The J segment lost 2 bases and the V segment lost 6 bases, leaving 5 bases of the junction unmatched.

This clonotype has a count of ten or more. This chain connects TRBV5-4 to TRBJ1-1; D may be TRBD1 (5 bases). The CDR3 contains 15 residues. V dropped 5 bases and J dropped 2 bases, with 16 bases sitting between them. From germline, CDR1 is SGHNT and CDR2 YYREEE (reference sequence). This CDR3 reads CASSSPGPLNTEAFF. CDR3 in DNA: TGTGCCAGCAGTTCCCCGGGACCGTTAAACACTGAAGCTTTCTTT.